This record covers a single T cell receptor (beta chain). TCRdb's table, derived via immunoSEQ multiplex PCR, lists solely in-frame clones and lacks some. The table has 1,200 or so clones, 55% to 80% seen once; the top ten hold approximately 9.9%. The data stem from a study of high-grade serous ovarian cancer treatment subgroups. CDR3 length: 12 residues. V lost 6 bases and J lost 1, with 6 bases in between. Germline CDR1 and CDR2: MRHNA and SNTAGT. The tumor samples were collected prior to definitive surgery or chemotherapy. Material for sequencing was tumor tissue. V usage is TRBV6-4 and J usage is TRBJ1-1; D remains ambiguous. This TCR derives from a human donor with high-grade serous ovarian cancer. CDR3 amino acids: CASRGPNTEAFF. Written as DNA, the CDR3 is TGTGCCAGCAGAGGTCCGAACACTGAAGCTTTCTTT.